A single sample gave rise to the 8 T cell receptor beta chains below, sequenced in a study of T cell responses to AZD1222 COVID-19 vaccine. Using immunoSEQ multiplex PCR, the repertoire was profiled, and TCRdb retains in-frame clones only, with some absent. The data show fewer than 120,000 clones, with approximately 92% seen just once and around 2.5% held by the top ten. The source was peripheral blood, collected 28 days after the second AZD1222 dose. Every receptor here comes from an adult who received the AZD1222 COVID-19 vaccine.

The chain has TRBV6-5 and TRBJ2-3; unclear D gene. CDR3 length: 11 amino acids. In germline, CDR1 is MNHEY, CDR2 SVGAGI. V shed 6 bases and J shed 4 bases, with 5 bases lying between them. This CDR3 reads CASRVADTQYF. In DNA form, the CDR3 reads TGTGCCAGCAGGGTGGCAGATACGCAGTATTTT.

This chain links TRBV3-1 (or the pseudogene TRBV3-2) with TRBJ1-2; D gene ambiguous. The germline V and J ends were trimmed by 4 bases and 7 bases, with 10 bases remaining between them. Germline CDR1 LGHDT, CDR2 YNNKEL (reference sequence). This CDR3 has 12 amino acids. DNA for the CDR3: TGTGCCAGCAGCCGCCGGACGGTTGGCTACACCTTC. It is translated as CASSRRTVGYTF.

V gene TRBV2 combines with J gene TRBJ2-7, with a possible D match to TRBD1 (5 bases). V shed 5 bases and J shed 7 bases, with 15 bases lying between them. CDR1 is SNHLY, CDR2 FYNNEI, per germline. The CDR3 consists of 13 residues. CDR3 in DNA: TGTGCCAGCAGTCGACAGACTTCGCTAGAGCAGTACTTC. Protein sequence: CASSRQTSLEQYF.

The chain has TRBV6-5 and TRBJ1-4, with a tentative D call TRBD1 (6 bases). The germline gives CDR1 MNHEY, CDR2 SVGAGI. The CDR3 has 14 amino acids. The ends were cut back, 2 bases at V and 8 bases at J, with 12 bases in the middle. The CDR3 DNA reads as TGTGCCAGCAGTTACACAGGGAGCGGAGAAAAACTGTTTTTT. It specifies CASSYTGSGEKLFF.

This clone was found once. This sequence joins TRBV5-1 and TRBJ2-3; D remains unclear. The germline V and J ends were trimmed by 0 bases and 6 bases, with 11 bases remaining between them. CDR3 size: 14 residues. Germline-derived CDR1 and CDR2 are SGHRS and YFSETQ. CDR3 nucleotides: TGCGCCAGCAGCTTGGGGGGTGTCGGGGATACGCAGTATTTT. Translated, it gives CASSLGGVGDTQYF.

The genes are TRBV4-3 and TRBJ1-6, with D maybe TRBD1 (6 bases). The germline V gene encodes CDR1 LGHNA and CDR2 YSLEER. V lost 0 bases and J lost 4, with 13 bases in between. The CDR3 has 17 amino acids. In DNA form, the CDR3 reads TGCGCCAGCAGCCAAGATCCGGGGGGCTCTTATAATTCACCCCTCCACTTT. Its protein is CASSQDPGGSYNSPLHF.

V is TRBV6-2 or TRBV6-3 and J is TRBJ2-3; maybe TRBD2 (5 bases). The CDR3 has 14 amino acids. CDR1 is MNHEY and CDR2 is SVGEGT in the germline V gene. Trimming removed 2 bases at V and 0 bases at J, with 6 bases between. In DNA form, the CDR3 reads TGTGCCAGCAGTTACACTAGGAGCACAGATACGCAGTATTTT. Its translation: CASSYTRSTDTQYF.

The J gene is TRBJ1-4, the V gene TRBV27; D ambiguous. Trimming left V 4 bases short and J 8 bases short, with 11 bases between. CDR1 and CDR2 (germline): MNHEY, SMNVEV (reference sequence). CDR3 length: 13 residues. The CDR3 nucleotides read TGTGCCAGCAGTTGGAAGAAAAGGGAAAAACTGTTTTTT. This encodes CASSWKKREKLFF.